This TCR beta chain was documented in a study of T-cell reconstitution after alpha-beta-depleted transplantation in children. The study, taken as a whole, reports: Several patients had high TCRbeta diversity at day 60; it came from surviving recipient T cells and thymic progenitors. After transplant, at about two months, alpha-beta T cells were reportedly derived from several hundred expanded graft clones.

Molecular barcoding with unique molecular identifiers was used for the TCRbeta library. Each CDR3 protein gets one entry after TCRdb re-called the PCR reads with MiXCR. This table holds 450,000 to 600,000 distinct CDR3 sequences, approximately 12% found once. As to this clonotype: The antigen remains unidentified.

V was cut by 4 bases and J by 5 bases, with 16 bases left in between. CDR3 length: 14 amino acids. Germline V gene sequence: CDR1 SGHNT, CDR2 YYREEE (reference sequence). The receptor was derived from a male patient under 18 who had a stem cell transplant for acute myeloid leukemia, so the T cells may come from the graft donor. Material: PBMCs, mostly from graft donor cells, obtained 360 days after TCRalphabeta/CD19-depleted stem cell transplant. J is TRBJ2-7 and V is TRBV5-4, with a tentative D call TRBD2 (7 bases). CDR3 amino acids: CASSRPTGGDEQYF. The CDR3 nucleotides are TGTGCCAGCAGCCGCCCCACGGGGGGCGACGAGCAGTACTTC.